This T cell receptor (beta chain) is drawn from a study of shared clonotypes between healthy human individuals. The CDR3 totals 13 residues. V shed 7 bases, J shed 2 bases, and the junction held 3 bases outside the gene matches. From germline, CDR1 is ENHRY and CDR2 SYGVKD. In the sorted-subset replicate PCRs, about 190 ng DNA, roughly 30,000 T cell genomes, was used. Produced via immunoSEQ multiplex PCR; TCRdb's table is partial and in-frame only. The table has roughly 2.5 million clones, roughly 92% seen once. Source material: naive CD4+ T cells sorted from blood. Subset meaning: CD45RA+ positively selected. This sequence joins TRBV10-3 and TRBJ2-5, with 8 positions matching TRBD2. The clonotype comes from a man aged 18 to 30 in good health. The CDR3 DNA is TGTGCCATCACGGGGGGGCCACAAGAGACCCAGTACTTC. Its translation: CAITGGPQETQYF.